This TCR beta chain was documented in a study of naive and memory T cell subsets (dated by TCRdb to about 2017). Background on the whole study: Sorted naive and memory T cell subsets from peripheral blood were analyzed in the study using a UMI-based, open-source pipeline for TCR alpha and beta sequencing. IgG serology results and the functional CMV T cell responses were in complete agreement. RNA was DNase-treated and reverse transcribed with TCR constant-region primers, mostly using SuperScript III. The paper as a whole reports these results and caveats: RNA-based TCR counts may be influenced by expression changes linked to T cell activation and differentiation. The abundance of TCRs followed a power law with an exponent that differed between naive and memory subsets yet stayed consistent across the three individuals. In both CD4 and CD8 cells, a rise in Gini index and a fall in Shannon and inverse Simpson diversity were observed from naive through CM, EM and EMRA. After error correction, over 90% of naive TCR sequences appeared only once, giving much steeper abundance distributions than memory subsets. Single alpha or beta chain sequences, rather than paired alpha/beta receptors, were used to define clonotypes. Naive repertoires, especially CD8, contained a few larger clonotypes, possibly memory cells re-expressing CD45RA. The repertoire findings for the naive and memory subsets could not be validated against a ground truth, as none was available.

From the second PCR step onward, the TCR alpha chain libraries and the TCR beta chain libraries were amplified separately. To determine each donor's CMV status, fresh PBMCs were stimulated overnight with CMV viral lysate, and IFNgamma production from CD4+ T cells was then assessed. CD4 T cells were positively selected with Miltenyi beads, followed by positive selection of CD8 T cells from the CD4-negative fraction. Cells were stained for CD3, CD4, CD8, CD45RA, CD27 and a live/dead dye and were sorted on a BD Aria II into four subsets based on CD45RA and CD27. Blood came from three healthy volunteers, each fractionated into CD4 and CD8 T cells and then into four differentiation subsets. About 130 ml of peripheral blood was collected from each donor, and PBMC were isolated by Ficoll-Paque PLUS density-gradient centrifugation. Sorted cells were lysed in RLT buffer, after which RNA was extracted using a Qiagen RNeasy kit and stored at -80 degrees C.

The germline V gene (reference sequence) gives CDR1 as MNHEY and CDR2 as SMNVEV. Spanning cysteine to phenylalanine, the CDR3 consists of 14 amino acids. The read is trimmed to its CDR3 DNA, 42 bases read in frame from base 1. V loses 2 bases at its end and J loses 4 bases; junction bases beyond the gene matches: 2. Receptors were amplified or captured by UMI-ligation and nested PCR. An equimolar mix of two oligonucleotides covering both TRBC1 and TRBC2 was used as the beta constant-region primer. A single-stranded oligonucleotide bearing the SP2 primer plus a 12-nucleotide UMI was ligated onto the 3' end of the cDNA by T4 RNA ligase 1. The ligated cDNA went through four rounds of PCR with nested alpha and beta constant-region primers together with the SP2 primer. The ligation reaction was incubated at 16°C for roughly 18-24 hours. PCR2 was typically run as a SYBR Green qPCR and stopped at a predetermined threshold to prevent over-amplification. Every purification after the first one was done using Agencourt AMPure XP magnetic beads. Library amounts were measured by Qubit and library quality was assessed on a TapeStation, where the main peak was expected at around 650 bp. Sequencing of the pooled libraries was done on an Illumina MiSeq using v2 2x251 paired-end kits, which typically yielded roughly 0.95-2.3 million reads per sample. Each sample's library went into the pool at approximately 4 nM, and about 4.5-7% PhiX was added to help with cluster recognition. Per the authors' processing: V and J genes were assigned to Demultiplexor-processed FASTQ reads by Decombinator through tag matching, with a single base-pair mismatch being allowed. UMIs were used by Collapsinator to correct both sequencing errors and frequency errors arising from PCR heterogeneity. CDR3Translator translated TCRs and extracted CDR3s from the conserved cysteine to the FGXG phenylalanine, flagging non-productive sequences. Repertoires were subsampled to equal numbers of UMI-defined TCRs before Gini, Shannon entropy and inverse Simpson indices were calculated. Within the linear range, a power law was fitted by maximum likelihood to the distributions of clonotype abundance. For one naive CD8 sample, the pipeline and MIGEC produced similar UMI counts, unique TCR numbers and clonal distributions. One analysis removed from the naive repertoire any naive TCRs that were also present in any memory subset from the same donor. The repertoires were searched for 5,500 to 7,500 CMV-associated CDR3 sequences that had been compiled from VDJdb and a published dataset. TCRdb reprocessing: public reads trimmed at Q25 with fastp, clones called with MiXCR, in-frame beta chains kept. Each entry merges the rows of one CDR3 protein and shows their most common DNA and genes. Clone size and V and J calls follow TCRdb, not the original study. This sample is represented by under 150,000 distinct CDR3 sequences; about 18% of them were singletons. 0.14% to 0.15% of the sample goes to the ten largest clones.

Worth noting for this clonotype: Its antigen is still unknown. No much larger clone exists at a distance of one base, and base qualities are not known.

This receptor was taken from a human donor in good health. The rearranged segments are TRBV27 and TRBJ1-5; 7 bases in the junction line up with TRBD1. Sequencing used naive CD4+ T cells from blood. Interpreted using the paper, the cell subset or site label stands for: naive T cells, CD45RA high CD27+. The nucleotide sequence is given as TGTGCCAGCAGTTTAATACAGGGGAATCAGCCCCAGCATTTT. It is translated as CASSLIQGNQPQHF.